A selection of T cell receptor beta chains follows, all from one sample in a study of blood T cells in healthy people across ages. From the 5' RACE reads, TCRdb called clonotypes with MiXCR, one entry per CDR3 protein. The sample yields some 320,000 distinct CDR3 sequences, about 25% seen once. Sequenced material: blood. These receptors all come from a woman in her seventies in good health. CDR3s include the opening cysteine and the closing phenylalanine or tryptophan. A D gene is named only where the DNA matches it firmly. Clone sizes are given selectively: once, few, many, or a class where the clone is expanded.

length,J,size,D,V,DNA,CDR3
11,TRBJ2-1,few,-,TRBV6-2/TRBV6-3,TGTGCCAGCAACAAGGGGGAAGCCAGGTTCTTC,CASNKGEARFF
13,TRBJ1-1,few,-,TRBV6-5,TGTGCCAGCAGAGGCAGGGGAAACACTGAAGCTTTCTTT,CASRGRGNTEAFF
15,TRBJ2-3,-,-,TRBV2,TGTGCCAGCAGGTCCAGCGGTGAGAGCACAGATACGCAGTATTTT,CASRSSGESTDTQYF
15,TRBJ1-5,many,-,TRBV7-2,TGTGCCAGCAGCTTAGACAGAAGTAGCAATCAGCCCCAGCATTTT,CASSLDRSSNQPQHF
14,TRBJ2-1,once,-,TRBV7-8,TGTGCCAGCAGCTTCCGTTTCCGGGGTTACGAGCAGTTCTTC,CASSFRFRGYEQFF
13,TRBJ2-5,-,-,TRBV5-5,TGTGCCAGCAGCTTGGCCAAGGGGACGGAGCAGTACTTC,CASSLAKGTEQYF
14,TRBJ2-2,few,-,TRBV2,TGTGCCAGCAGTGGGGGGTCGAACACCGGGGAGCTGTTTTTT,CASSGGSNTGELFF
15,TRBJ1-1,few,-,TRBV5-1,TGCGCCAGCAGCAGGGATGGGTCCTCAAACACTGAAGCTTTCTTT,CASSRDGSSNTEAFF
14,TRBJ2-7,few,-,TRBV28,TGTGCCAGCAGTTCAACGGGAGAGTGGTACGAGCAGTACTTC,CASSSTGEWYEQYF
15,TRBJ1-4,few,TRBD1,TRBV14,TGTGCCAGCAGCCAAGTGGGGACAGTGAATGAAAAACTGTTTTTT,CASSQVGTVNEKLFF
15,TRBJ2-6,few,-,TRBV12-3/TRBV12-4,TGTGCCAGCAGGGGGCAGCTTTCTGGGGCCAACGTCCTGACTTTC,CASRGQLSGANVLTF
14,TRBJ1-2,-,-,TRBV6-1,TGTGCCAGCAGAGAACAGGGTATCGGGTATGGCTACACCTTC,CASREQGIGYGYTF
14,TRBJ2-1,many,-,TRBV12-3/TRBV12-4,TGTGCCAGCAGTGTTACCGGGACCACCCAGGGGCAGTTCTTC,CASSVTGTTQGQFF
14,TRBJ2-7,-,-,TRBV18,TGTGCCAGCTCACGTGCGGGGCTCTCCTACGAGCAGTACTTC,CASSRAGLSYEQYF
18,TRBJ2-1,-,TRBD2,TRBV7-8,TGTGCCAGCAGCTTAGGTTGGGGGACTAGCGGCTCCTACAATGAGCAGTTCTTC,CASSLGWGTSGSYNEQFF
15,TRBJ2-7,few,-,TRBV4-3,TGCGCCAGCAGCCAAGATCCCGCTAGCTCCTACGAGCAGTACTTC,CASSQDPASSYEQYF
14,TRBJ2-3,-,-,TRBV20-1,TGCAGTGCTCGACAGGAAACTAGCACAGATACGCAGTATTTT,CSARQETSTDTQYF
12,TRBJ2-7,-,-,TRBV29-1,TGCAGCGTCAAGCGGGACACCTGCGAGCAGTACTTC,CSVKRDTCEQYF
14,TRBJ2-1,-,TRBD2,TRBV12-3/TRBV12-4,TGTGCCAGCAGGCGGACTAGCGGCTACAATGAGCAGTTCTTC,CASRRTSGYNEQFF
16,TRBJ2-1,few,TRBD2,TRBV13,TGTGCCAGCAGCCCCCAGCTAGCGGGAGGCCCAGGGGAGCAGTTCTTC,CASSPQLAGGPGEQFF
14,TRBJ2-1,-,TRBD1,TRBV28,TGTGCCAGCAGTGAACCGACAGGGAACAATGAGCAGTTCTTC,CASSEPTGNNEQFF
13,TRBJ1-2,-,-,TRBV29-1,TGCAGCGTTGAAGACCTGAAATACTATGGCTACACCTTC,CSVEDLKYYGYTF
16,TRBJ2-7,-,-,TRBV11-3,TGTGCCAGCAGCCACTCGCCAGACAACCGCCTCTACGAGCAGTACTTC,CASSHSPDNRLYEQYF
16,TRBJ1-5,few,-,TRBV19,TGTGCCAGTAGTATCAGGAGTGCGGGGAGGTTTCAGCCCCAGCATTTT,CASSIRSAGRFQPQHF
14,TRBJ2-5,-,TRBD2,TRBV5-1,TGCGCCAGCAGCTCCCCGGGACTAGCGGGAGAATCGTACTTC,CASSSPGLAGESYF
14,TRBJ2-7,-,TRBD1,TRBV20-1,TGCAGTGCTAGTCTACAGGGGATTTCCTACGAGCAGTACTTC,CSASLQGISYEQYF
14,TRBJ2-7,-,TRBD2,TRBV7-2,TGTGCCAGCAGCCCGACTAGCGGTAACTACGAGCAGTGCTTC,CASSPTSGNYEQCF
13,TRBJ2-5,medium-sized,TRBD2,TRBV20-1,TGCAGTGCTCCCCTAGCGGGGGAAGAGACCCAGTACTTC,CSAPLAGEETQYF
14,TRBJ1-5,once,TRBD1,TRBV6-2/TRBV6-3,TGTGCCAGCATGACAGGGGGGTGGAATCAGCCCCAGCATTTT,CASMTGGWNQPQHF
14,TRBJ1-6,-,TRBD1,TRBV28,TGTGCCAGCATCCGGGACAGGGGTAATTCACCCCTCCACTTT,CASIRDRGNSPLHF
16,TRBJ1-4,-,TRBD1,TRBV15,TGTGCCACCAGCAGAGGCGACGGGACAGAAAATGAAAAACTGTTTTTT,CATSRGDGTENEKLFF
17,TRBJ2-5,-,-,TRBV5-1,TGCGCCAGCAGCTTGGATGGTTCGCGGGGAAACCAAGAGACCCAGTACTTC,CASSLDGSRGNQETQYF
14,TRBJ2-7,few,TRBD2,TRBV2,TGTGCCAGCAGGCAACTAGCGGGAGTTGGCGAGCAGTACTTC,CASRQLAGVGEQYF
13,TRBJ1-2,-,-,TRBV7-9,TGTGCCAGCAGCCGAGAGGCCCCCTATGGCTACACCTTC,CASSREAPYGYTF
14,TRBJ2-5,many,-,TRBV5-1,TGCGCCAGCAGTCCTAAGACTAGGGGGGAGACCCAGTACTTC,CASSPKTRGETQYF
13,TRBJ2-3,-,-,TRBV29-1,TGCAGCGTTGGGCCCCAGAGCACAGATACGCAGTATTTT,CSVGPQSTDTQYF
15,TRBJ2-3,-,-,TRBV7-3,TGTGCCAGCAGCTCCCACCCCGGACGGGCAGATACGCAGTATTTT,CASSSHPGRADTQYF
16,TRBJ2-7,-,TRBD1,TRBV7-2,TGTGCCAGCAGCTTAGGTTTGAGACAGGGCCCCTACGAGCAGTACTTC,CASSLGLRQGPYEQYF
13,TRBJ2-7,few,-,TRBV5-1,TGCGCCAGCAGCTTCCTCGGGACCTACGAGCAGTACTTC,CASSFLGTYEQYF
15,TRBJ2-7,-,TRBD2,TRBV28,TGTGCCGGCAGTTCCTCAAGACTAGCTGGCTACGAGCAGTACTTC,CAGSSSRLAGYEQYF
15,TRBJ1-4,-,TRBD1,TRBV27,TGTGCCAGCAGTTTAACGGGGACAGGGGGGCTAAAACTGTTTTTT,CASSLTGTGGLKLFF
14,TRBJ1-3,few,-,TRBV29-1,TGCAGCGTACGCATGGACAGCTCTGGAAACACCATATATTTT,CSVRMDSSGNTIYF